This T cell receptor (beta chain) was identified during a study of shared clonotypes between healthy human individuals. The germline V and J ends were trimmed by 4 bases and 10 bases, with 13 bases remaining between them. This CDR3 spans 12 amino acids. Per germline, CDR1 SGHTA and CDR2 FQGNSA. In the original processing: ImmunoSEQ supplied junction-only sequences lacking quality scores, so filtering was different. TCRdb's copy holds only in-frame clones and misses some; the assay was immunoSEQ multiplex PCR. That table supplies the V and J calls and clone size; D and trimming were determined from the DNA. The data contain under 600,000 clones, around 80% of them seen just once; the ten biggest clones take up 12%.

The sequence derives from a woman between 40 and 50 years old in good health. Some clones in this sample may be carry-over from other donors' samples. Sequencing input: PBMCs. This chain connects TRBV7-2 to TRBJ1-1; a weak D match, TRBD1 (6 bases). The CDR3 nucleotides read TGTGCCAGCAGCTCCTCAGGGGTTGGAGCTTTCTTT. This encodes CASSSSGVGAFF. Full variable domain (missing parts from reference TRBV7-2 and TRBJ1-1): GAGVSQSPSNKVTEKGKDVELRCDPISGHTALYWYRQSLGQGLEFLIYFQGNSAPDKSGLPSDRFSAERTGGSVSTLTIQRTQQEDSAVYLCASSSSGVGAFFGQGTRLTVV.